This TCR beta chain derives from a study of blood T cell repertoires in COVID-19. Study as a whole: Samples taken during acute and convalescent COVID-19 were collected in the United States, Italy and Spain.

The ends lost 6 bases at V and 0 bases at J; junction bases unmatched: 5. CDR1 and CDR2 (germline): SNHLY, FYNNEI. The CDR3 runs 16 residues. Authors' data handling: Scientists estimated how many nucleated cells there were by amplifying reference gene primers. Assay used: immunoSEQ multiplex PCR; TCRdb lists only in-frame clones, some missing. V, J and clone size derive from that table, while D and trimming were established from the DNA sequence. The table has about 200,000 clones, 70% to 80% seen once. This clone has only a few counts. The chain joins TRBV2 to TRBJ1-6, with 7 bases fitting TRBD1. The sequence derives from a woman aged 35 to 49 with COVID-19, enrolled during active disease. The sequencing input was peripheral blood. The CDR3 bases are TGTGCCAGCAGGACGGACAGGAGCTCCTATAATTCACCCCTCCACTTT. It translates to CASRTDRSSYNSPLHF. Drawing the rest from reference TRBV2 and TRBJ1-6, the complete variable domain is EPEVTQTPSHQVTQMGQEVILRCVPISNHLYFYWYRQILGQKVEFLVSFYNNEISEKSEIFDDQFSVERPDGSNFTLKIRSTKLEDSAMYFCASRTDRSSYNSPLHFGNGTRLTVT.